A selection of T cell receptor beta chains follows, all from one sample in a study of blood T cell repertoires in COVID-19. Only in-frame clones appear in the TCRdb table, and some are missing; sequencing was by immunoSEQ multiplex PCR. The table has some 220,000 clones, about 90% seen once. Material for sequencing was PBMCs or T cells enriched from blood (not recorded which). Receptors originate from a woman aged 50 to 60 in a cohort exposed to, infected with or recovered from COVID-19 (not recorded which). The CDR3 runs from the conserved cysteine through the conserved F or W. The D gene is left open where the match is weak. Clone sizes are given selectively: once, few, many, or a class where the clone is expanded.

TRBD1	TRBV5-5	NA	TRBJ1-2	CASSLTGGTGYGYTF	TGTGCCAGCAGCCTCACAGGGGGCACGGGCTATGGCTACACCTTC
NA	TRBV27	NA	TRBJ2-7	CASSAREKSYEQYF	TGTGCCAGCAGTGCCAGGGAAAAGAGCTACGAGCAGTACTTC
TRBD2	TRBV19	NA	TRBJ2-3	CASSIGYQRGSTDTQYF	TGTGCCAGTAGTATAGGCTACCAGCGGGGGAGCACAGATACGCAGTATTTT
TRBD1	TRBV19	NA	TRBJ1-1	CASSAIGQGRGSTEAFF	TGTGCCAGTAGTGCCATCGGACAGGGGAGGGGGAGCACTGAAGCTTTCTTT
TRBD1	TRBV10-3	once	TRBJ1-5	CAISDMDRGGNQPQHF	TGTGCCATCAGTGACATGGACAGGGGTGGCAATCAGCCCCAGCATTTT
TRBD1	TRBV10-2	NA	TRBJ1-6	CASSESNRGLSPLHF	TGCGCCAGCAGTGAATCGAACAGGGGTTTGTCACCCCTCCACTTT
TRBD2	TRBV19	NA	TRBJ2-3	CASTTPGGADTQYF	TGTGCCAGTACCACGCCGGGGGGGGCAGATACGCAGTATTTT
TRBD1	TRBV4-3	NA	TRBJ1-4	CASSHRTGLGEKLFF	TGCGCCAGCAGCCATCGGACAGGGTTAGGCGAAAAACTGTTTTTT
TRBD1	TRBV28	once	TRBJ1-4	CASSPGGLNEKLFF	TGTGCCAGCAGTCCAGGGGGCTTGAATGAAAAACTGTTTTTT
NA	TRBV5-5	NA	TRBJ1-3	CASSWANSGNTIYF	TGTGCCAGCAGCTGGGCTAACTCTGGAAACACCATATATTTT
NA	TRBV30	NA	TRBJ1-3	CAWSVLSGNTIYF	TGTGCCTGGAGTGTACTATCTGGAAACACCATATATTTT
TRBD1	TRBV5-4	NA	TRBJ1-6	CASSLGQGEPTLNSPLHF	TGTGCCAGCAGCCTGGGACAGGGAGAGCCGACCCTGAATTCACCCCTCCACTTT
TRBD2	TRBV2	once	TRBJ2-3	CASSYGLAGGPSTDTQYF	TGTGCCAGCAGTTATGGACTAGCGGGGGGACCTTCCACAGATACGCAGTATTTT
TRBD1	TRBV19	NA	TRBJ2-7	CASSIRQGYDEQYF	TGTGCCAGTAGTATCAGACAGGGCTACGACGAGCAGTACTTC
TRBD1	TRBV9	once	TRBJ2-1	CASSFDAGTGGNEQFF	TGTGCCAGCAGCTTCGACGCCGGGACAGGCGGCAATGAGCAGTTCTTC
TRBD1	TRBV5-4	NA	TRBJ1-6	CASSSPTGNSPLHF	TGTGCCAGCAGCTCCCCGACAGGGAATTCACCCCTCCACTTT
NA	TRBV2	NA	TRBJ2-3	CASSEQGGTDTQYF	TGTGCCAGCAGTGAGCAGGGAGGAACAGATACGCAGTATTTT
NA	TRBV5-5	NA	TRBJ1-1	CASSLQGWNTEAFF	TGTGCCAGCAGCTTACAGGGATGGAACACTGAAGCTTTCTTT
NA	TRBV27	NA	TRBJ1-1	CASSSRGGDTEAFF	TGTGCCAGCAGTTCTAGAGGAGGGGACACTGAAGCTTTCTTT
TRBD1	TRBV5-5	NA	TRBJ1-1	CASSLGTGNTEAFF	TGTGCCAGCAGCTTGGGGACAGGTAACACTGAAGCTTTCTTT
NA	TRBV4-3	once	TRBJ1-6	CASSQGYSNSPLHF	TGCGCCAGCAGCCAAGGATACAGCAATTCACCCCTCCACTTT
NA	TRBV14	NA	TRBJ1-2	CASSQGRGDGYTF	TGTGCCAGCAGCCAAGGGCGGGGAGATGGCTACACCTTC
NA	TRBV5-1	few	TRBJ1-6	CASSSGQSNSPLHF	TGCGCCAGCAGCTCTGGACAGTCAAATTCACCCCTCCACTTT
TRBD1	TRBV9	few	TRBJ2-2	CASSPTGEPGELFF	TGTGCCAGCAGCCCGACAGGGGAACCCGGGGAGCTGTTTTTT
NA	TRBV5-1	once	TRBJ2-3	CASSLLPVGTDTQYF	TGCGCCAGCAGCTTGTTACCGGTGGGCACAGATACGCAGTATTTT
NA	TRBV28	NA	TRBJ1-2	CASSLGSSFNYGYTF	TGTGCCAGCAGTCTCGGGAGTTCATTTAACTATGGCTACACCTTC
TRBD1	TRBV27	NA	TRBJ1-2	CASSPRTGLNYGYTF	TGTGCCAGCAGTCCGCGGACAGGCCTTAACTATGGCTACACCTTC
TRBD1	TRBV27	NA	TRBJ1-5	CASSHDRGNQPQHF	TGTGCCAGCAGCCATGACAGGGGTAATCAGCCCCAGCATTTT
TRBD1	TRBV5-6	NA	TRBJ1-2	CASSPGTENYGYTF	TGTGCCAGCAGCCCCGGGACAGAGAACTATGGCTACACCTTC
NA	TRBV6-5	NA	TRBJ1-5	CASILQVSNQPQHF	TGTGCCAGCATTTTACAGGTTAGCAATCAGCCCCAGCATTTT
NA	TRBV4-3	NA	TRBJ2-1	CASSPQAPHTDLNNEQFF	TGCGCCAGCAGCCCCCAGGCTCCACACACAGACCTCAACAATGAGCAGTTCTTC
TRBD2	TRBV6-4	many	TRBJ2-1	CASSDSSGGAIDEQFF	TGTGCCAGCAGTGACTCAAGCGGGGGGGCCATTGATGAGCAGTTCTTC